This TCR beta chain originates from a study of blood T cell repertoires in COVID-19. Turning to the study itself: Samples came from the United States, Italy and Spain, spanning acute and convalescent COVID-19. The analysed material was cDNA or gDNA that came from T cells, B-cell-depleted T cells, or PBMCs.

In the authors' workflow: Nucleated cell counts were estimated from reference gene primer amplification. The assay was immunoSEQ multiplex PCR, and TCRdb's table has in-frame clones only and misses some. The V and J calls and clone size are taken from that table; D and trimming were inferred from the DNA. Here the sample spans around 200,000 clones, roughly 90% being singletons. V lost 5 bases to trimming and J lost 4 bases, with 24 bases between them. This CDR3 spans 17 amino acids. Germline V lookup: CDR1 SGHRS, CDR2 YFSETQ. Sample: peripheral blood. The chain links TRBV5-1 to TRBJ1-1, with D possibly being TRBD1 (5 bases). This TCR came from a man in his late teens or twenties with active or convalescent COVID-19. The CDR3 DNA reads TGCGCCAGCAGTCCCCCAGCGGCTTGGCGGGACCGCACTGAAGCTTTCTTT. Protein product: CASSPPAAWRDRTEAFF.